What follows is one T cell receptor beta chain and its context. Its antigen is undetermined. V shed 4 bases, J shed 6 bases, and the junction held 4 bases outside the gene matches. The CDR3 length is 13 residues. Germline assignment: CDR1 LGHNA and CDR2 YSLEER. The data were taken from a study of Tregs in tolerant kidney transplant recipients. Findings and limits, study-wide: Tolerant patients' donor-specific Tregs expanded beyond overall Tregs, suggesting antigen-driven growth. No direct test of biological reproducibility was done here.

Sequencing was performed with immunoSEQ multiplex PCR; in TCRdb, only in-frame clones are kept and a portion is missing. Among more than 70,000 clones, roughly 91% were seen once, and the ten largest hold around 1.6%. Mixed chimerism was transient after nonmyeloablative marrow transplants from related graft donors. CD4+CD25+CD127- Tregs, CD4+CD25- non-Tregs, CD4 and CD8 cells were sorted. Source: CD4+ T cells from blood (PBMCs), taken 24 months after the transplant. The receptor comes from a human patient who received a combined kidney and bone marrow transplant. Some T cells may be the graft donor's. The chain is built from TRBV4-3 and TRBJ2-7; 9 positions match TRBD2. The CDR3 DNA reads TGCGCCAGCAGCCTCCGACTAGCGGCCGAGCAGTACTTC. Protein: CASSLRLAAEQYF.